This T cell receptor (beta chain) was obtained from a study of blood T cell repertoires in COVID-19. In its sample, this clone was seen a few times. Other DNA sequences of this sample code for an identical CDR3. Using immunoSEQ multiplex PCR, the repertoire was profiled, and TCRdb retains in-frame clones only, with some absent. In the table there are about 120,000 clones, approximately 84% of which are singletons. CDR3 length: 16 amino acids. CDR1 and CDR2 (germline): SGHNT, YYREEE (reference sequence). The ends lost 2 bases at V and 2 bases at J; junction bases unmatched: 6. The chain joins TRBV5-4 to TRBJ2-2; 7 bases align to TRBD2. The sample was peripheral blood. This TCR was recovered from a man between 70 and 80 years old with active or convalescent COVID-19. The CDR3 sequence: CASSFWSGVNTGELFF. CDR3 nucleotide sequence: TGTGCCAGCAGCTTTTGGAGCGGGGTTAACACCGGGGAGCTGTTTTTT.